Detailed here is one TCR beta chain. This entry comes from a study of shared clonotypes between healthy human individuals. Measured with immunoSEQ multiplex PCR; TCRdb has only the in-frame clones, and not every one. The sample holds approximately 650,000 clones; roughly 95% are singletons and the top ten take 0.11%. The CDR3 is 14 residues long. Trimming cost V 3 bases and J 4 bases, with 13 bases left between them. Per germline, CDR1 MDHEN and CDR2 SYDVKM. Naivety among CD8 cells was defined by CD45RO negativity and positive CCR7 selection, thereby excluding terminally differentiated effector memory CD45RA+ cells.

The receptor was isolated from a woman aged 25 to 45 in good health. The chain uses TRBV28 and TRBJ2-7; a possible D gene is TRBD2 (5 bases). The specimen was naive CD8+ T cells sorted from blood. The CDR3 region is CASSFSDGGYEQYF. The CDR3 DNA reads TGTGCCAGCAGTTTTTCGGACGGAGGATACGAGCAGTACTTC. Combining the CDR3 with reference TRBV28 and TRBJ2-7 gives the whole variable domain DVKVTQSSRYLVKRTGEKVFLECVQDMDHENMFWYRQDPGLGLRLIYFSYDVKMKEKGDIPEGYSVSREKKERFSLILESASTNQTSMYLCASSFSDGGYEQYFGPGTRLTVT.